This TCR beta chain was sequenced for a study of glioma-infiltrating T cells after dendritic cell vaccination. Sequencing used immunoSEQ multiplex PCR; TCRdb keeps in-frame clones, though not all of them. The data hold more than 100,000 clones, with roughly 81% observed a single time. The junction had 3 bases not matched to a gene; V was cut back by 5 bases and J by 6 bases. The length of the CDR3 is 13 residues. In germline, CDR1 is LNHDA, CDR2 SQIVND (reference sequence). This clone was seen a few times. This TCR was sampled from a human donor with glioblastoma. The sample here was blood, taken before dendritic cell vaccination. This chain joins TRBV19 and TRBJ2-2; TRBD1 matches 7 bases. The CDR3 DNA follows: TGTGCCAGTAGTGCACAGGGGTCCGGGGAGCTGTTTTTT. The encoded protein is CASSAQGSGELFF.